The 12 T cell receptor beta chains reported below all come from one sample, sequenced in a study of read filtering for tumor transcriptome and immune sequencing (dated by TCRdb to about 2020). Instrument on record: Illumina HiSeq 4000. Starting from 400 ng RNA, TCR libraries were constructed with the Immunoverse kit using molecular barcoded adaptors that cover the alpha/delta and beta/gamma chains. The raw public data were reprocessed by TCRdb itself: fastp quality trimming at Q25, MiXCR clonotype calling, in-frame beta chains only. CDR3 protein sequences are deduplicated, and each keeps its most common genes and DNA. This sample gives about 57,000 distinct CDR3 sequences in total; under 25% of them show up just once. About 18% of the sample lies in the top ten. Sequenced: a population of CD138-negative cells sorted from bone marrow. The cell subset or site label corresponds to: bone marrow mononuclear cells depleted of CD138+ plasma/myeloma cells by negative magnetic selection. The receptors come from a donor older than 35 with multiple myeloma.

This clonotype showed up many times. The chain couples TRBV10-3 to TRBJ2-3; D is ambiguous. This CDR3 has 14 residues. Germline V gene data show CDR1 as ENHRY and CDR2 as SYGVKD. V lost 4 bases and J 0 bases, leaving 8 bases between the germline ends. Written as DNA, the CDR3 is TGTGCCATCAGTGGTGTCTGGAGCACAGATACGCAGTATTTT. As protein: CAISGVWSTDTQYF.

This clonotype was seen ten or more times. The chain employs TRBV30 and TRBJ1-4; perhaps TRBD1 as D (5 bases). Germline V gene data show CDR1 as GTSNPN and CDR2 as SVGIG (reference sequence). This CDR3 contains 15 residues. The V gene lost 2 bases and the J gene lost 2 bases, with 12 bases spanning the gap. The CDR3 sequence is CAWSKNRGTNEKLFF. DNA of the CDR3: TGTGCCTGGAGTAAAAACCGGGGGACTAATGAAAAACTGTTTTTT.

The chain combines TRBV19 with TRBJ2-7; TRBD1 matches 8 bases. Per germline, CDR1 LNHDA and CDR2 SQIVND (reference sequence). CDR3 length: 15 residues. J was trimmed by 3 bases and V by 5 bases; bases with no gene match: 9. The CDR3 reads CASSSETGVGYEQYF. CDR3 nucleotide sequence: TGTGCCAGTAGTTCCGAGACAGGGGTTGGCTACGAGCAGTACTTC.

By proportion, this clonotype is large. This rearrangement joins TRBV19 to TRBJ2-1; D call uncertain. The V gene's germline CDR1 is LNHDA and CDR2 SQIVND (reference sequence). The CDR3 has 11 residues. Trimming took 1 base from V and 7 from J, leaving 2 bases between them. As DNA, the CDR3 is TGTGCCAGTAGTATAGGAAATGAGCAGTTCTTC. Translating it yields CASSIGNEQFF.

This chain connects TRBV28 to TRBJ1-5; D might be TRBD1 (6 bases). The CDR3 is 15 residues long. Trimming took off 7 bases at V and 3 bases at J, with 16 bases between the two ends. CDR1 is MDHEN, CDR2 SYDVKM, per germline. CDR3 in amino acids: CASTRGGQTNQPQHF. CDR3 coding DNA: TGTGCCAGCACCCGGGGGGGGCAGACCAATCAGCCCCAGCATTTT.

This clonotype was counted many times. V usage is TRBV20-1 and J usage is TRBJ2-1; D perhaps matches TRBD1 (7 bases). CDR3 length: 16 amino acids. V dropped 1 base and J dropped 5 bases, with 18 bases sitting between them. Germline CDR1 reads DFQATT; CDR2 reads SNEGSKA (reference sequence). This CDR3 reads CSARVGGGARDNEQFF. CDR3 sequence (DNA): TGCAGTGCTAGAGTCGGAGGGGGCGCAAGGGACAATGAGCAGTTCTTC.

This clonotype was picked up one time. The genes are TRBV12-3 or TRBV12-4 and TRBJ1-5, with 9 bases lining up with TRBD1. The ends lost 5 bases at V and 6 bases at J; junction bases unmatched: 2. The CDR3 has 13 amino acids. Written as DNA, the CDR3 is TGTGCCAGCAGTGGACAGGGGCTTCAGCCCCAGCATTTT. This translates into CASSGQGLQPQHF.

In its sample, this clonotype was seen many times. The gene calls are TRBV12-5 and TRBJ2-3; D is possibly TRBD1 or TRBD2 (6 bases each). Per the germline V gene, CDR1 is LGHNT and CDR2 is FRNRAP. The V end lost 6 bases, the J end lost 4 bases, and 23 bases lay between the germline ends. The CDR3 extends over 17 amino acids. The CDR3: CASGRGVGVGGPDTQYF. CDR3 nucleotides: TGTGCTAGTGGAAGGGGGGTTGGGGTGGGGGGCCCAGATACGCAGTATTTT. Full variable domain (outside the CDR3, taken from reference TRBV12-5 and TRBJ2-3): DARVTQTPRHKVTEMGQEVTMRCQPILGHNTVFWYRQTMMQGLELLAYFRNRAPLDDSGMPKDRFSAEMPDATLATLKIQPSEPRDSAVYFCASGRGVGVGGPDTQYFGPGTRLTVL.

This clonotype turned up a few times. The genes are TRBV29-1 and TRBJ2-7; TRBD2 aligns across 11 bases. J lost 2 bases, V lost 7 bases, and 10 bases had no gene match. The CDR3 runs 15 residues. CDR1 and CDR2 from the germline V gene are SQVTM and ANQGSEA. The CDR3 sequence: CSATQTSGAAYEQYF. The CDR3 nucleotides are TGCAGCGCCACGCAGACTAGCGGGGCCGCCTACGAGCAGTACTTC.

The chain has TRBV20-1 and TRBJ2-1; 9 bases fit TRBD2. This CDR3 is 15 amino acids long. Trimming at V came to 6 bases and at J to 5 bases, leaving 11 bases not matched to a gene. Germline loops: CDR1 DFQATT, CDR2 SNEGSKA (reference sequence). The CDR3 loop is CSAPTRTSANNEQFF. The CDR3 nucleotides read TGCAGTGCCCCGACGCGGACTAGCGCCAACAATGAGCAGTTCTTC.

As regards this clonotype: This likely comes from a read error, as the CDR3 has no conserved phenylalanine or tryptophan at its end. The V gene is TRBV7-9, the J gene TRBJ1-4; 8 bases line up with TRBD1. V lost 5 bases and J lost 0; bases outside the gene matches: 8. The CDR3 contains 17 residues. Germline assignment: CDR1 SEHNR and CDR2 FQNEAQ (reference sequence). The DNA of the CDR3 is TGTGCCAGCAGCCCACGACAGGGGCTGTCAACTAATGAAAAACTGTTTCTT. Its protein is CASSPRQGLSTNEKLFL.

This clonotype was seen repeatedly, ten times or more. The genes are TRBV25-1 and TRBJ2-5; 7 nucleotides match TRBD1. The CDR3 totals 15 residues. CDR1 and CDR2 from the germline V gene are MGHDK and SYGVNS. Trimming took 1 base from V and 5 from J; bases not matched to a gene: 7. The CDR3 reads CASSELKGAGETQYF. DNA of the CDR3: TGTGCCAGCAGTGAATTGAAGGGGGCAGGTGAGACCCAGTACTTC. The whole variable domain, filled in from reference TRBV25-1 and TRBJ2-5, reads EADIYQTPRYLVIGTGKKITLECSQTMGHDKMYWYQQDPGMELHLIHYSYGVNSTEKGDLSSESTVSRIRTEHFPLTLESARPSHTSQYLCASSELKGAGETQYFGPGTRLLVL.